This is a list of T cell receptor beta chains from one sample in a study of response to subunit inactivated influenza vaccine. TCRdb reprocessed the RT-PCR reads with MiXCR, giving one entry per CDR3 protein. The sample lists about 480,000 distinct CDR3 sequences, 25% seen once, with approximately 2% in the top ten. This specimen was CD4+ T cells sorted from PBMCs, taken 4 to 6 days after vaccination. Receptors originate from a man over 45 who received an inactivated influenza vaccine. The CDR3 runs from the conserved cysteine through the conserved F or W. The order of the fields is CDR3 length, clone size, V gene, J gene, D gene, CDR3 DNA, CDR3 protein. A D gene is named only where the DNA matches it firmly. Clone size appears in some rows only: once, few, many, or a class for an expanded clone.

length: 13; size: .; V: TRBV6-1; J: TRBJ1-1; D: TRBD1; DNA: TGTGCCAGCAGGGACAGGGTCTGGGGCGAAGCTTTCTTT; CDR3: CASRDRVWGEAFF
length: 13; size: .; V: TRBV28; J: TRBJ2-7; D: .; DNA: TGTGCCAGCACCCTACCGGGATCCTACGAGCAGTACTTC; CDR3: CASTLPGSYEQYF
length: 16; size: many; V: TRBV12-3/TRBV12-4; J: TRBJ2-4; D: TRBD2; DNA: TGTGCCAGCAGTTCCACAGCGGGGGGGAGCAAAAACATTCAGTACTTC; CDR3: CASSSTAGGSKNIQYF
length: 14; size: .; V: TRBV12-3/TRBV12-4; J: TRBJ1-2; D: TRBD1; DNA: TGTGCCAGCAGTTTCGAGGCAGGGGGAAATGGCTACACCTTC; CDR3: CASSFEAGGNGYTF
length: 18; size: few; V: TRBV5-1; J: TRBJ2-1; D: TRBD2; DNA: TGCGCCAGCAGCCCCGGACTAGCGGGTTTTTATACCTACAATGAGCAGTTCTTC; CDR3: CASSPGLAGFYTYNEQFF
length: 15; size: few; V: TRBV6-2/TRBV6-3; J: TRBJ2-7; D: TRBD1; DNA: TGTGCCAGCAGTTACGAGGGACAGGGATGGAACGAGCAGTACTTC; CDR3: CASSYEGQGWNEQYF
length: 14; size: once; V: TRBV28; J: TRBJ1-2; D: .; DNA: TGTGCCAGCAGTGAGGACAGCCCCGAGGGAGGCTACACCTTC; CDR3: CASSEDSPEGGYTF
length: 16; size: .; V: TRBV9; J: TRBJ2-7; D: .; DNA: TGTGCCAGCAGCGTAGGGCAGGGTAGCTACTCCTACGAGCAGTACTTC; CDR3: CASSVGQGSYSYEQYF
length: 14; size: .; V: TRBV20-1; J: TRBJ1-4; D: .; DNA: TGCAGTGCTAGCGGGACATTCGAGGATGAAAAACTGTTTTTT; CDR3: CSASGTFEDEKLFF
length: 16; size: .; V: TRBV6-2/TRBV6-3; J: TRBJ2-6; D: .; DNA: TGTGCCAGCAGTTACTCGTTTACCTCTGGGGCCAACGTCCTGACTTTC; CDR3: CASSYSFTSGANVLTF
length: 13; size: .; V: TRBV9; J: TRBJ1-1; D: .; DNA: TGTGCCAGCAGCGCCAACCTGAACATTGAAGCTTTCTTT; CDR3: CASSANLNIEAFF
length: 14; size: few; V: TRBV11-3; J: TRBJ2-1; D: TRBD2; DNA: TGTGCCAGCAGCATAGCGGGAGGGTACAATGAGCAGTTCTTC; CDR3: CASSIAGGYNEQFF
length: 14; size: many; V: TRBV15; J: TRBJ2-7; D: TRBD2; DNA: TGTGCCACCAGCAGAGCGGGAGGGCTCTACGAGCAGTACTTC; CDR3: CATSRAGGLYEQYF
length: 15; size: .; V: TRBV27; J: TRBJ1-2; D: .; DNA: TGTGCCAGCAGTTTATCGGGCAGGGGAGGCTATGGCTACACCTTC; CDR3: CASSLSGRGGYGYTF
length: 18; size: few; V: TRBV4-3; J: TRBJ2-6; D: .; DNA: TGCGCCAGCAGCCAAGTATTGGCTTCTAGAGCTGGGGCCAACGTCCTGACTTTC; CDR3: CASSQVLASRAGANVLTF